Sequencing of this T cell receptor (beta chain) was carried out in a study of blood T cell repertoires in COVID-19. About the study: Acute and convalescent COVID-19 specimens originated in the United States, Italy and Spain. The cDNA or gDNA used as material had been derived from T cells, B-cell-depleted T cells, or PBMCs.

Original processing notes: The authors estimated nucleated cell counts from reference gene primer amplification. This table comes from immunoSEQ multiplex PCR, and its TCRdb copy is limited to in-frame clones, with some not included. That table is the source of V, J and clone size, and D and trimming were worked out from the DNA. This repertoire shows about 440,000 clones, approximately 88% found once; its top ten account for roughly 12%. This clone was seen once. Sequences were obtained from peripheral blood. The TCR originated in a woman aged 45 to 65 with COVID-19, enrolled during active disease.

The CDR3 nucleotides are TGTGCCAGCAGTTCTCGGACAAGCTCTGAAGCTTTCTTT. Its protein is CASSSRTSSEAFF. V is TRBV12-3 or TRBV12-4 and J is TRBJ1-1, with D perhaps TRBD1 (5 bases). V was cut by 4 bases and J by 6 bases, with 12 bases left in between. The CDR3 totals 13 residues.